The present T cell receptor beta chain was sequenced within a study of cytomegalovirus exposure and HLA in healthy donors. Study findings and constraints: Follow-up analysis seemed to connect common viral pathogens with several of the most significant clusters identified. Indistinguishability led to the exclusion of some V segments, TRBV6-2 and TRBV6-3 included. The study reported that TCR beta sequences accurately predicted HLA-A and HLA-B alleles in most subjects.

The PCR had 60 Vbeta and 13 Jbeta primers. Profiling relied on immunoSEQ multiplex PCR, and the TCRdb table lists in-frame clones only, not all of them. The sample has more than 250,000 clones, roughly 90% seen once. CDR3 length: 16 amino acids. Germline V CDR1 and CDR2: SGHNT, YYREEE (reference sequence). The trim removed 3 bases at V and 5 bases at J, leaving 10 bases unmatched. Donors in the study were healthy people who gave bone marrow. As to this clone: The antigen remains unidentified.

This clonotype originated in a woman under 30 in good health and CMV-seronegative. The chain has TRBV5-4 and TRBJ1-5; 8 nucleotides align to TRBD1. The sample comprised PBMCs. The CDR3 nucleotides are TGTGCCAGCAGCTCCGACAGGGACAGGAGAGATCAGCCCCAGCATTTT. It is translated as CASSSDRDRRDQPQHF.